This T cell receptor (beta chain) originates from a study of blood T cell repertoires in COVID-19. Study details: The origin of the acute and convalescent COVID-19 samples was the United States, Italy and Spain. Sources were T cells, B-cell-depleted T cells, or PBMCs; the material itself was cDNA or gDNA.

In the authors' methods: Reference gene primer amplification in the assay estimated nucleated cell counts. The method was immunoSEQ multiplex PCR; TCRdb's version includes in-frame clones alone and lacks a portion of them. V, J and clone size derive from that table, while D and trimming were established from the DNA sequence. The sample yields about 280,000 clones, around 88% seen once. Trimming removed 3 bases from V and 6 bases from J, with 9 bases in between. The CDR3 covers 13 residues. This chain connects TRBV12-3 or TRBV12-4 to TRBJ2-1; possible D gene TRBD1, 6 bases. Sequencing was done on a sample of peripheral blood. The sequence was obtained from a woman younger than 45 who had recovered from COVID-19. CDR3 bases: TGTGCCAGCAGTTTCGCAGGGGTCAATGAGCAGTTCTTC. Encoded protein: CASSFAGVNEQFF.